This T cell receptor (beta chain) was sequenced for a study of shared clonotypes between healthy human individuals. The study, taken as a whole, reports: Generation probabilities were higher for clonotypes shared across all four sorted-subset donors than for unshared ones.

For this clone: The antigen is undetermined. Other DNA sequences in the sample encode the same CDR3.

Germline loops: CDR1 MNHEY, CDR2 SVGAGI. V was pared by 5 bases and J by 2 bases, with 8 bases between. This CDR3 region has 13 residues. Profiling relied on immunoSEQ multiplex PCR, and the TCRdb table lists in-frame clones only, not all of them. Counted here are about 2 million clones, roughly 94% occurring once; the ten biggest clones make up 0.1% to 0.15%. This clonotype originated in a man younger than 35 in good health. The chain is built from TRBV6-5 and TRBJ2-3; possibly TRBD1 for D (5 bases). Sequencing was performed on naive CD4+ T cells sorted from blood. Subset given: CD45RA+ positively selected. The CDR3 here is CASSRTYTDTQYF. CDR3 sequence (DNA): TGTGCCAGCAGTAGGACATACACAGATACGCAGTATTTT.